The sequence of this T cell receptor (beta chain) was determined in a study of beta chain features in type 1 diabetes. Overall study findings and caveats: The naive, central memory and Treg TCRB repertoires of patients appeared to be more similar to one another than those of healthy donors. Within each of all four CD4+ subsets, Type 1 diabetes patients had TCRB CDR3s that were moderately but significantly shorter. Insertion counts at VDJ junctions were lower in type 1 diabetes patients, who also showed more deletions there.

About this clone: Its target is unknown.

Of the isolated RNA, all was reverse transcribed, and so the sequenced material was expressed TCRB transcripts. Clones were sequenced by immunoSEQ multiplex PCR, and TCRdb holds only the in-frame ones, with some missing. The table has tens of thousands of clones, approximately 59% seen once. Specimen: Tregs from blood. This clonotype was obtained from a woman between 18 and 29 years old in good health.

The CDR3 DNA reads as TGTGCCAGTAAAAGATCCCCACAGGGTTACGAGCAGTACTTC. Its translation is CASKRSPQGYEQYF. V gene TRBV19 combines with J gene TRBJ2-7; D is possibly TRBD1 (6 bases). The V gene's germline CDR1 is LNHDA and CDR2 SQIVND (reference sequence). The CDR3 is 14 amino acids. V was clipped by 7 bases and J by 4 bases, with 17 bases between them.